The 24 T cell receptor beta chains below were found in one sample sequenced in a study of T cell responses to AZD1222 COVID-19 vaccine. Using immunoSEQ multiplex PCR, the repertoire was profiled, and TCRdb retains in-frame clones only, with some absent. The sample holds 150,000 to 160,000 clones, more than 90% seen once. The starting material was peripheral blood, obtained 28 days after the second AZD1222 dose. The receptors originated from an adult who received the AZD1222 COVID-19 vaccine.

The chain is built from TRBV5-1 and TRBJ2-5; 7 nucleotides line up with TRBD1. CDR3 size: 14 residues. V shed 0 bases and J 4 bases; nucleotides not matched to a gene: 3. The germline CDR1 and CDR2 sequences are SGHRS and YFSETQ. The CDR3 is CASSLDRGGETQYF. CDR3 sequence (DNA): TGCGCCAGCAGCTTGGACAGGGGTGGAGAGACCCAGTACTTC. Full variable domain (missing parts from reference TRBV5-1 and TRBJ2-5): KAGVTQTPRYLIKTRGQQVTLSCSPISGHRSVSWYQQTPGQGLQFLFEYFSETQRNKGNFPGRFSGRQFSNSRSEMNVSTLELGDSALYLCASSLDRGGETQYFGPGTRLLVL.

V gene TRBV20-1 combines with J gene TRBJ2-7; TRBD1 is a possible D gene (5 bases). The germline V gene has CDR1 DFQATT and CDR2 SNEGSKA (reference sequence). V was pared by 3 bases and J by 0 bases, with 9 bases between. This CDR3 has 13 amino acids. The CDR3 loop reads CSASSDSSYEQYF. The CDR3 DNA is TGCAGTGCTAGTTCCGACAGCTCCTACGAGCAGTACTTC.

V gene TRBV6-6 combines with J gene TRBJ2-7; D is ambiguous. Germline V gene data show CDR1 as MNHNY and CDR2 as SVGAGI (reference sequence). This CDR3 has 14 amino acids. Trimming shortened V by 0 bases and J by 0 bases, and 6 bases separated the two germline ends. CDR3 residues: CASSYSLSSYEQYF. CDR3 sequence (DNA): TGTGCCAGCAGTTACTCGCTGAGCTCCTACGAGCAGTACTTC.

This clone was seen only once. The V call is TRBV11-2, the J call TRBJ2-3, with 8 bases lining up with TRBD2. This CDR3 has 16 residues. Germline V CDR1 and CDR2: SGHAT, FQNNGV. V shed 5 bases, J shed 4 bases, and the junction held 11 bases outside the gene matches. The CDR3 coding sequence is TGTGCCAGCAGCGAGCGAGCGGGAGCTTTGGCAGATACGCAGTATTTT. This gives the protein CASSERAGALADTQYF.

Here the CDR3 DNA reads TGTGCCAGCAGTTATGCCGGGGAGCTGTTTTTT. Its protein product is CASSYAGELFF. The chain uses TRBV12-3 or TRBV12-4 and TRBJ2-2, with unresolved D. The CDR3 runs to 11 residues. V lost 4 bases and J 6 bases, leaving 3 bases between the germline ends.

The chain joins TRBV28 to TRBJ1-3; the D gene is possibly TRBD1 (6 bases). CDR3 length equals 18 residues. Trimming left V 1 base short and J 0 bases short, with 16 bases between. Germline assignment: CDR1 MDHEN and CDR2 SYDVKM. The CDR3 loop reads CASSLYGGGGSSGNTIYF. CDR3 sequence (DNA): TGTGCCAGCAGTTTATACGGAGGGGGGGGTAGCTCTGGAAACACCATATATTTT.

V is TRBV5-6 and J is TRBJ2-7; D is unclear. Germline values: CDR1 SGHDT, CDR2 YYEEEE. The V and J ends lost 7 bases and 3 bases respectively, with 14 bases between them. CDR3 length equals 13 residues. CDR3 residues: CASSYGEGYEQYF. The CDR3 DNA is TGTGCCAGCTCCTATGGGGAAGGCTACGAGCAGTACTTC.

The genes are TRBV2 and TRBJ2-2; tentative D call: TRBD2 (5 bases). Deletions cut 10 bases from V and 4 bases from J, with 13 bases between. CDR3 size: 13 residues. Germline-derived CDR1 and CDR2 are SNHLY and FYNNEI. This chain's CDR3 is CATTREITGELFF. CDR3 nucleotides: TGTGCCACTACACGGGAAATCACCGGGGAGCTGTTTTTT.

This clone has only one observation. The V call is TRBV6-5, the J call TRBJ1-5; tentatively, D is TRBD1 (5 bases). V was clipped by 9 bases and J by 1 base, with 16 bases between them. Germline CDR1 MNHEY, CDR2 SVGAGI. The CDR3 extends over 15 amino acids. CDR3 sequence: CASSLQGDSNQPQHF. The CDR3 nucleotides read TGTGCCAGTAGTCTACAAGGGGACAGCAATCAGCCCCAGCATTTT.

The chain couples TRBV5-1 to TRBJ2-3; D is perhaps TRBD2 (5 bases). CDR3 length: 15 residues. The germline V gene has CDR1 SGHRS and CDR2 YFSETQ. Trimming took 4 bases from V and 0 from J, leaving 12 bases between them. The DNA for the CDR3 is TGCGCCAGCAGCCGCCGGAGGACTAGCACAGATACGCAGTATTTT. Its translation: CASSRRRTSTDTQYF.

The chain has TRBV2 and TRBJ1-5; maybe TRBD1 (5 bases). This CDR3 is 15 amino acids long. V dropped 6 bases and J dropped 5 bases, with 17 bases sitting between them. Germline V gene lookup returns CDR1 SNHLY and CDR2 FYNNEI. The CDR3 DNA reads TGTGCCAGCAGCCCCCAGGGTAGATGGGATCAGCCCCAGCATTTT. Translation: CASSPQGRWDQPQHF. Together with reference TRBV2 and TRBJ1-5, the CDR3 gives the full variable domain: EPEVTQTPSHQVTQMGQEVILRCVPISNHLYFYWYRQILGQKVEFLVSFYNNEISEKSEIFDDQFSVERPDGSNFTLKIRSTKLEDSAMYFCASSPQGRWDQPQHFGDGTRLSIL.

The chain combines TRBV5-1 with TRBJ2-7; 7 bases are shared with TRBD2. CDR3 length: 13 residues. With 4 bases clipped from V and 5 bases from J, the junction kept 6 bases outside the gene matches. CDR1 SGHRS and CDR2 YFSETQ come from the germline V gene. The CDR3 DNA reads TGCGCCAGCAGCGCCGACCTAGCGGACGAGCAGTACTTC. It codes for CASSADLADEQYF.

The chain is built from TRBV28 and TRBJ1-6; the D is unclear. Looked up from germline, CDR1 is MDHEN and CDR2 is SYDVKM. The CDR3 sequence is 14 residues long. V lost 7 bases to trimming and J lost 3 bases, with 10 bases between them. Here the CDR3 reads CASKSADYNSPLHF. CDR3 DNA: TGTGCCAGCAAGTCGGCTGACTATAATTCACCCCTCCACTTT. The full variable domain, with the rest looked up from reference TRBV28 and TRBJ1-6, is DVKVTQSSRYLVKRTGEKVFLECVQDMDHENMFWYRQDPGLGLRLIYFSYDVKMKEKGDIPEGYSVSREKKERFSLILESASTNQTSMYLCASKSADYNSPLHFGNGTRLTVT.

A remark on this clone: This CDR3 fails to terminate in the conserved phenylalanine or tryptophan, so it likely reflects a read error. The DNA is left out, because the CDR3 cannot be placed on it with certainty; the CDR3 is given as TCRdb lists it. The genes are TRBV12-3 or TRBV12-4 and TRBJ1-1. 11 amino acids form the CDR3, both terminal residues included. The CDR3 spells CASSLGGTHSI.

V and J are TRBV2 and TRBJ1-5, with a weak D call TRBD1 (6 bases). From germline, CDR1 is SNHLY and CDR2 FYNNEI. The V gene lost 1 base and the J gene lost 3 bases, with 7 bases spanning the gap. The CDR3 consists of 14 residues. CDR3 nucleotides: TGTGCCAGCAGTGAAGGGGGGGCCAATCAGCCCCAGCATTTT. Its translation is CASSEGGANQPQHF.

This clone appeared a single time. The V gene is TRBV18, the J gene TRBJ2-4; tentative D call: TRBD1 (5 bases). This CDR3 region has 19 residues. The germline CDR1 and CDR2 sequences are KGHSH and LQKENI. V was pared by 0 bases and J by 0 bases, with 18 bases between. CDR3 DNA: TGTGCCAGCTCACCACCGGTAGGGCCAGGGTTGCTAGCCAAAAACATTCAGTACTTC. Its translation: CASSPPVGPGLLAKNIQYF.

The chain joins TRBV19 to TRBJ2-7, with D maybe TRBD1 (5 bases). Per the germline V gene, CDR1 is LNHDA and CDR2 is SQIVND (reference sequence). V gave up 3 bases and J gave up 0 bases, with 12 bases separating them. The CDR3 is 15 amino acids. The CDR3 bases are TGTGCCAGTAGTATTGGGGCCAAAAGCTCCTACGAGCAGTACTTC. Its translation: CASSIGAKSSYEQYF.

The genes are TRBV11-2 and TRBJ1-5; D perhaps matches TRBD1 (5 bases). Germline loops: CDR1 SGHAT, CDR2 FQNNGV. The CDR3 has 15 amino acids. Trimming left V 0 bases short and J 3 bases short, with 9 bases between. The CDR3 loop reads CASSLEGQINQPQHF. CDR3 in DNA: TGTGCCAGCAGCTTAGAGGGGCAGATCAATCAGCCCCAGCATTTT.

V gene TRBV19 combines with J gene TRBJ1-2; D remains ambiguous. V was trimmed by 1 base and J by 4 bases, leaving 10 bases between them. There are 14 residues in the CDR3. CDR1 and CDR2 (germline): LNHDA, SQIVND (reference sequence). In nucleotides, the CDR3 is TGTGCCAGTAGTATAGTCGTTCGGTCCTATGGCTACACCTTC. Protein: CASSIVVRSYGYTF.

In this sample, this clone turned up a few times. V gene TRBV5-1 combines with J gene TRBJ2-5; the D gene is possibly TRBD1 (7 bases). The V gene lost 4 bases and the J gene lost 2 bases, with 12 bases spanning the gap. The CDR3 has 14 amino acids. Germline V gene data show CDR1 as SGHRS and CDR2 as YFSETQ. For the CDR3, the DNA is TGCGCCAGCAGCGCGGGACAGCAGCAAGAGACCCAGTACTTC. As protein: CASSAGQQQETQYF.

This clone came up a few times. The gene calls are TRBV28 and TRBJ1-4; D is unclear. Deletions cut 5 bases from V and 5 bases from J, with 3 bases between. The germline gives CDR1 MDHEN, CDR2 SYDVKM. CDR3 length: 11 amino acids. CDR3 region: CASSQNEKLFF. CDR3 in DNA: TGTGCCAGCAGTCAGAATGAAAAACTGTTTTTT.

The chain joins TRBV27 to TRBJ1-5; TRBD1 is a possible D gene (6 bases). This CDR3 is built from 13 residues. V lost 5 bases, J lost 7 bases, and 12 bases lay in between. The germline V gene has CDR1 MNHEY and CDR2 SMNVEV (reference sequence). CDR3: CASSPRGQQPQHF. The CDR3 bases are TGTGCCAGCAGTCCAAGGGGACAACAGCCCCAGCATTTT.

The chain recombines TRBV28 with TRBJ1-1; D remains ambiguous. This CDR3 is built from 15 residues. V was cut by 0 bases and J by 3 bases, with 11 bases left in between. Looked up from germline, CDR1 is MDHEN and CDR2 is SYDVKM. The CDR3 nucleotides read TGTGCCAGCAGTTTATGGGCCGCAACCCACACTGAAGCTTTCTTT. It is translated as CASSLWAATHTEAFF.

This rearrangement joins TRBV7-2 to TRBJ1-6; D is uncertain. V was shortened by 1 base and J by 2 bases, with 3 bases between the two germline ends. CDR3 length equals 14 residues. Germline CDR1 and CDR2: SGHTA and FQGNSA. The chain's CDR3 is CASSLDAYNSPLHF. The CDR3 coding sequence is TGTGCCAGCAGCTTAGACGCCTATAATTCACCCCTCCACTTT.